A single sample gave rise to the 10 T cell receptor beta chains below, sequenced in a study of cytomegalovirus exposure and HLA in healthy donors (dated 2017 in TCRdb). Preparation of the library involved the immunoSEQ multiplex PCR assay. Not all clones reach the TCRdb copy of this immuneACCESS table, which keeps in-frame sequences only. Checked studies attribute under half of the gap to unresolved V genes and leave the rest unexplained. The table for this sample lists some 170,000 clones; 86% of them were counted only once. The top ten clonotypes cover approximately 7% of the sample. The sequencing sample was made of PBMCs. The source of these receptors is a man aged 30 to 45 in good health and CMV-seropositive.

The rearrangement links TRBV9 to TRBJ2-1; D call uncertain. The germline V and J ends were trimmed by 0 bases and 1 base, with 8 bases remaining between them. The length of the CDR3 is 15 residues. CDR1 is SGDLS and CDR2 is YYNGEE in the germline V gene. The DNA of the CDR3 is TGTGCCAGCAGCGTAGGCGCCCTTTCCTACAATGAGCAGTTCTTC. This encodes CASSVGALSYNEQFF.

A remark on this clone: Other DNA sequences in the sample encode the same CDR3. This chain uses TRBV7-6 with TRBJ1-1; D is ambiguous. Trimming shortened V by 3 bases and J by 0 bases, and 8 bases separated the two germline ends. The CDR3 has 14 residues. Germline V gene lookup returns CDR1 SGHVS and CDR2 FNYEAQ. CDR3 DNA sequence: TGTGCCAGCAGCTTGGGCAACATGAACACTGAAGCTTTCTTT. Its translation is CASSLGNMNTEAFF. Filled out from reference TRBV7-6 and TRBJ1-1, the complete variable domain reads GAGVSQSPRYKVTKRGQDVALRCDPISGHVSLYWYRQALGQGPEFLTYFNYEAQQDKSGLPNDRFSAERPEGSISTLTIQRTEQRDSAMYRCASSLGNMNTEAFFGQGTRLTVV.

The chain combines TRBV6-5 with TRBJ2-1, with TRBD1 as a possible D gene (5 bases). This CDR3 comprises 15 residues. Germline lookup yields CDR1 MNHEY and CDR2 SVGAGI. The V and J ends lost 3 bases and 1 base respectively, with 10 bases between them. The CDR3 nucleotides read TGTGCCAGCAGTTATTATCCAGGGTCCTACAATGAGCAGTTCTTC. This sequence encodes CASSYYPGSYNEQFF.

The chain links TRBV18 to TRBJ1-5; 8 positions agree with TRBD1. This CDR3 region has 14 residues. After removal of 3 bases from V and 5 bases from J, the junction contained 3 bases not matched to a gene. Germline CDR1 is KGHSH and CDR2 is LQKENI. The CDR3 coding sequence is TGTGCCAGCTCACCCGGACAGGGATATCAGCCCCAGCATTTT. This encodes CASSPGQGYQPQHF.

The rearrangement uses TRBV19 and TRBJ2-1; D unclear. The CDR3 is 14 amino acids. Germline V CDR1 and CDR2: LNHDA, SQIVND (reference sequence). Trimming removed 7 bases at V and 2 bases at J, with 12 bases between. The CDR3 DNA sequence: TGTGCCAGTAACCCTAGGGTCGCCTACAATGAGCAGTTCTTC. Protein product: CASNPRVAYNEQFF.

The chain links TRBV27 to TRBJ2-1, with TRBD2 identical over 9 bases. Germline V gives CDR1 MNHEY, CDR2 SMNVEV (reference sequence). The CDR3 runs to 15 residues. The V and J ends lost 4 bases and 3 bases, in that order; junction bases with no gene match: 4. The CDR3 DNA is TGTGCCAGCAGTTCGCGGGAGGGTGGCTACAATGAGCAGTTCTTC. Translation gives CASSSREGGYNEQFF.

This chain links TRBV5-1 with TRBJ1-3; 7 bases are a match to TRBD1. Germline CDR1 SGHRS, CDR2 YFSETQ. The CDR3 is made up of 12 amino acids. V gave up 0 bases and J gave up 13 bases; unmatched junction bases: 4. The chain's CDR3 is CASSLGDSLIYF. CDR3 coding DNA: TGCGCCAGCAGCTTGGGGGACAGTCTAATATATTTT.

The chain has TRBV7-2 and TRBJ2-7, with a weak D call TRBD2 (5 bases). The CDR3 consists of 13 residues. Germline CDR1 SGHTA, CDR2 FQGNSA. V was cut by 8 bases and J by 2 bases, with 13 bases left in between. CDR3 DNA: TGTGCCAGCGCGGCAGCACTAGCCTACGAGCAGTACTTC. Translating gives CASAAALAYEQYF.

This clone showed up just a few times. V is TRBV4-1 and J is TRBJ2-3, with 7 bases lining up with TRBD1. Germline CDR1 and CDR2: MGHRA and YSYEKL. The junction had 7 bases not matched to a gene; V was cut back by 7 bases and J by 0 bases. CDR3 length: 15 amino acids. The CDR3 DNA sequence: TGCGCCAGCACCCCCGGGACAGCTAGCACAGATACGCAGTATTTT. It yields the protein CASTPGTASTDTQYF.

This clone was detected a few times. The rearrangement joins TRBV7-3 to TRBJ1-6; D perhaps matches TRBD1 (5 bases). Per germline, CDR1 SGHTA and CDR2 FQGTGA. Trimming stripped 4 bases from V and 7 bases from J, with 8 bases between. The CDR3 runs to 13 residues. The CDR3 loop is CASSSGPNSPLHF. The CDR3 DNA reads as TGTGCCAGCAGCTCGGGACCAAATTCACCCCTCCACTTT.